A single T cell receptor (beta chain) is shown here with its context. In the authors' workflow: From reference gene primer amplification, estimates of nucleated cell counts were derived. The protocol was immunoSEQ multiplex PCR, while the TCRdb copy is restricted to in-frame clones and leaves out a portion. The V and J calls and the clone size are those of that table, but D and trimming were determined from the DNA. Among 150,000 to 200,000 clones, 75% to 90% were seen once, and the ten largest hold about 7.1%. This sample was taken from a study of blood T cell repertoires in COVID-19. Study context: Acute and convalescent COVID-19 specimens originated in the United States, Italy and Spain. Sample material is recorded as cDNA or gDNA derived from T cells, B-cell-depleted T cells, or PBMCs.

CDR3 length equals 16 residues. CDR1 is SGDLS and CDR2 is YYNGEE in the germline V gene. The V segment lost 3 bases and the J segment 5 bases; nucleotides outside the gene matches: 10. The receptor was derived from a woman in her 70s with COVID-19, enrolled during active disease. Sequencing used peripheral blood. This sequence joins TRBV9 and TRBJ2-3; 9 bases line up with TRBD2. CDR3 sequence: CASSGVGAGGGDTQYF. CDR3 in DNA: TGTGCCAGCAGCGGAGTGGGAGCGGGAGGAGGAGATACGCAGTATTTT.